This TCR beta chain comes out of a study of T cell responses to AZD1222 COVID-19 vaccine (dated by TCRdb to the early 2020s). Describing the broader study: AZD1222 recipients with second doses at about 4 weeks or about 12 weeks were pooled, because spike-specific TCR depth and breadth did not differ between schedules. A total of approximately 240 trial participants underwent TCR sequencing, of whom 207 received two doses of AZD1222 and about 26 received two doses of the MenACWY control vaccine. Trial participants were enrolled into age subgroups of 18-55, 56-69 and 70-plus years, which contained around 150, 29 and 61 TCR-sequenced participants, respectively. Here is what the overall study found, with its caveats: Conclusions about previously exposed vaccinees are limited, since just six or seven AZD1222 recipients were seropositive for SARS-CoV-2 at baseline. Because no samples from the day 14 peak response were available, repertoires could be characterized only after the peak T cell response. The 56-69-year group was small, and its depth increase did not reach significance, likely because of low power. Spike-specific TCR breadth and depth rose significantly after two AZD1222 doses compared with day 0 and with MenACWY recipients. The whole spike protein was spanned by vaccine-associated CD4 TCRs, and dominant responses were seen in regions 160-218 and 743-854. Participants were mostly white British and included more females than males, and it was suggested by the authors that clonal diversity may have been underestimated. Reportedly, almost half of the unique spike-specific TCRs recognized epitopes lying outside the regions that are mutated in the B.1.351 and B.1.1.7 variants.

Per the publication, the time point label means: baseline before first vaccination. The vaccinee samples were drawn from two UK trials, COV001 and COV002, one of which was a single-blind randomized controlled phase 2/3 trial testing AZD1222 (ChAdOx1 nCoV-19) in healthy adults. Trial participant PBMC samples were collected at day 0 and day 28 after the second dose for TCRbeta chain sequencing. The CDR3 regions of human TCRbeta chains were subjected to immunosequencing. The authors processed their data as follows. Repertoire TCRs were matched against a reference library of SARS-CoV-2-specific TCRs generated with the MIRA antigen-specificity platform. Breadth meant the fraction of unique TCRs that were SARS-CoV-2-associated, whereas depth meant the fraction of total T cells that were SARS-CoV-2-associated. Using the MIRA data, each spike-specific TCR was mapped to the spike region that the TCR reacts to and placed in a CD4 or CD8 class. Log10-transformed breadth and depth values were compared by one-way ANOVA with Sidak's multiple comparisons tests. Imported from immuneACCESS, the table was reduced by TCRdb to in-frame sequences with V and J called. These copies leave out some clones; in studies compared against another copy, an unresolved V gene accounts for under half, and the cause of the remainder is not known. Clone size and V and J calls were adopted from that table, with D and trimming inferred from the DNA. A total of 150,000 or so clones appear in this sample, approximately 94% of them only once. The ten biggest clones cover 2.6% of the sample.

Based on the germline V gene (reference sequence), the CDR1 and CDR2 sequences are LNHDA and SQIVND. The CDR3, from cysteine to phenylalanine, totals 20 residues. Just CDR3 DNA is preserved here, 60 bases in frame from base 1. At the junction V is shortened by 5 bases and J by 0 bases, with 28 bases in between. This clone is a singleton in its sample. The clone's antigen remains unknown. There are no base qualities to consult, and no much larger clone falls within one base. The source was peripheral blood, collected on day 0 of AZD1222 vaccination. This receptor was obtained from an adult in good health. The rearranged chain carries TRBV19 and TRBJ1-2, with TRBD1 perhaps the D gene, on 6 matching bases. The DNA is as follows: TGTGCCAGTAGTGTCAATGAGCCGCGAGTCTACAGGGTTACTAACTATGGCTACACCTTC. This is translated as CASSVNEPRVYRVTNYGYTF.